This record looks at one TCR beta chain sequence and its context. This entry is derived from a study of blood T cell repertoires in COVID-19. Overall study context: From the United States, Italy and Spain came samples of acute and convalescent COVID-19.

Clinical history as reported by participants underpinned cohort assignment. Either two negative PCRs, clearance, or symptom resolution qualified Cohort 3 donors as recovered. Trimming pared 7 bases from V and 1 base from J, leaving 16 bases between. The CDR3 loop spans 15 amino acids. Germline V gene data show CDR1 as MDHEN and CDR2 as SYDVKM. Data came from immunoSEQ multiplex PCR; TCRdb stores just in-frame clones and leaves some out. Here the sample spans approximately 210,000 clones, 70% to 85% being singletons. The gene calls are TRBV28 and TRBJ2-5; tentatively, D is TRBD1 (5 bases). Sequenced material: PBMCs or T cells enriched from blood (not recorded which). This TCR came from a man between 35 and 55 years old who had recovered from COVID-19. The chain's CDR3 is CASTPDTLLQETQYF. CDR3 in DNA: TGTGCCAGCACCCCGGACACCCTACTCCAAGAGACCCAGTACTTC.